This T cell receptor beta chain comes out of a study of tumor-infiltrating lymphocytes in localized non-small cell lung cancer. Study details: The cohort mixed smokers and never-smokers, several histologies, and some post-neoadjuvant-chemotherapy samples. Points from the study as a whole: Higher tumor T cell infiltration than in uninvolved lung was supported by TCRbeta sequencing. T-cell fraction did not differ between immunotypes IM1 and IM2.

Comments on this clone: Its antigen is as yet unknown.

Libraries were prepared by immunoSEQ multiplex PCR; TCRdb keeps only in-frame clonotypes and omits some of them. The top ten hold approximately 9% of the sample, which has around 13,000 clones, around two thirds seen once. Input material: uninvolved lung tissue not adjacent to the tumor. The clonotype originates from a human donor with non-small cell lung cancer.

Here the CDR3 reads CASSPRGSHGYTF. The CDR3 region has the DNA TGTGCCAGCAGCCCCCGAGGAAGCCATGGCTACACCTTC. V and J are TRBV9 and TRBJ1-2; D is unclear. This CDR3 is 13 amino acids long. Germline V gene data show CDR1 as SGDLS and CDR2 as YYNGEE. V was cut by 4 bases and J by 6 bases, with 13 bases left in between.